The sequence of this T cell receptor beta chain was determined in a study of blood T cells in healthy people across ages (dated by TCRdb to 2013 to 2016). Context from the whole study: In model experiments, template switching captured about one uniquely barcoded TCR beta cDNA molecule for every two T cells. The study measured age-related changes in TCR beta repertoire diversity using deep sequencing normalized with unique cDNA molecular identifiers. Donors were grouped into four age groups: young (average 16 years), middle-aged (over 35), aged (over 55) and long-lived (approximately 78). Donors of different ages were randomly distributed across sequencing lanes to avoid experimental bias. For two donors (one aged 18 to 29 and one aged 80 or older), the study analyzed two additional independent replicas of 1 million unique cDNA reads from the same blood draw.

Ends trimmed: V by 2 bases, J by 3 bases; bases unmatched to a gene: 8. CDR1 and CDR2, looked up from the germline V gene, are SGHTA and FQGTGA. Spanning cysteine to phenylalanine, the CDR3 consists of 16 amino acids. Kept here is only the CDR3 DNA, which spans 48 bases and is read in frame from base 1. This clonotype was seen a handful of times. The antigen it recognizes is unknown. No much larger clone exists at a distance of one base, and base qualities are not known. General study outcomes and caveats: Observed TCR beta diversity per million T cells fell roughly linearly with age, and a significant reduction was already apparent by age around 40. Conclusive comparison of naive and antigen-experienced compartments was prevented by the profiling of bulk unsorted PBMCs. Total diversity estimates from one million sequenced T cells were considered lower bounds and underestimates. A strong correlation was found between observed TCR beta diversity and the percentage of naive T cells measured by flow cytometry. The long-lived group showed more naive CD4+ T cells, fewer expanded clones and increased TCR diversity than the aged group, suggesting age selection. Donor CMV infection status was unknown, potentially confounding age-related changes in expanded clonotypes.

The roughly 39 donors, aged 6 to 90 years, were systemically healthy Caucasian individuals from Russia. Ten milliliters of peripheral blood were drawn from each donor into EDTA-treated Vacutainer tubes. Ficoll-Paque density-gradient centrifugation was used to isolate PBMCs, with at least 6 million per sample. Trizol reagent was used to extract total RNA from PBMCs, with at least 5.5 micrograms per sample. For every donor, an aliquot of PBMCs went through flow cytometry to measure the percentages of naive CD45RAhigh/CD27high T cells. The library was generated by 5' RACE. Sequencing was performed on an Illumina HiSeq 2500. A second roughly 6 to 11 cycle PCR used a sample-barcoded 5' primer and a J-beta primer mix. A template-switch 5' adaptor carrying 12 random nucleotides introduced a unique molecular identifier onto each TCR beta cDNA molecule. Each sample yielded at least 2.5 million CDR3-containing paired-end reads. All of the RNA was converted into first-strand cDNA using the Mint cDNA synthesis kit, with a TRBC-specific oligonucleotide serving as the primer. All cDNA was treated with uracil-DNA glycosylase and then went through a first 18-cycle PCR with the universal primers M1SS and BC2_uni_R. Per the original workflow: For normalization, 1 million high-quality reads, each with a distinct molecular identifier, were randomly selected from each sample. Instead of being binned into consensus sequences, reads with shared molecular identifiers were discarded. MiTCR, set to a Q25 quality threshold and the strictest error-elimination algorithm, was used for CDR3 identification, clonotype clustering and error correction. A nonparametric unseen species model using Euler transformation provided a lower-bound estimate of total TCR beta diversity. TCRdb handled the public reads itself, with Q25 trimming in fastp and clone calling in MiXCR, and kept productive beta chains. Identical CDR3 proteins give one entry, which carries the most common genes and DNA. Clone size and V and J calls follow TCRdb, not the original study. The sample data list hundreds of thousands of distinct CDR3 sequences, and around 34% of these were observed just once. The top ten hold over 10% of the sample.

The origin of this receptor is a man aged 18 to 29 in good health. This chain joins TRBV7-3 to TRBJ2-3; the central 7 bases match TRBD1. The sample taken for sequencing was blood. The CDR3 has the sequence CASSLEPGGTTDTQYF. Here is the DNA: TGTGCCAGCAGCTTAGAGCCAGGGGGTACGACAGATACGCAGTATTTT.